This T cell receptor beta chain was profiled in a study of shared clonotypes between healthy human individuals. For the study at large: Three CD4 naive, three CD4 memory, two CD8 naive and one CD8 memory plate were used per donor. General observations from the study: Among donors, sharing of clonotypes was expected to be affected by sequencing depth. Around 5% of naive CD4 clonotypes were common to several donors.

Here immunoSEQ multiplex PCR was the method, and the copy in TCRdb shows in-frame clones only, minus some. There are roughly 2 million clones in the sample; about 94% occur only once, and about 0.13% lies in the top ten. V lost 5 bases to trimming and J lost 1 base; unmatched junction nucleotides: 5. CDR3 length: 14 amino acids. Germline V gives CDR1 GTSNPN, CDR2 SVGIG (reference sequence). Worth noting for this clone: Its antigen is unidentified.

Partitioning of CD4+ cells yielded a CD45RA+ naive subset and a CD45RA-negative memory subset. The TCR comes from a man aged 18 to 35 in good health. The sequenced sample consisted of naive CD4+ T cells sorted from blood. Subset: CD45RA+ positively selected. The chain has TRBV30 and TRBJ2-7; 10 bases are shared with TRBD1. The CDR3 DNA follows: TGTGCCTGGCTGGGACAGGGGAATTCCTACGAGCAGTACTTC. Its protein is CAWLGQGNSYEQYF.